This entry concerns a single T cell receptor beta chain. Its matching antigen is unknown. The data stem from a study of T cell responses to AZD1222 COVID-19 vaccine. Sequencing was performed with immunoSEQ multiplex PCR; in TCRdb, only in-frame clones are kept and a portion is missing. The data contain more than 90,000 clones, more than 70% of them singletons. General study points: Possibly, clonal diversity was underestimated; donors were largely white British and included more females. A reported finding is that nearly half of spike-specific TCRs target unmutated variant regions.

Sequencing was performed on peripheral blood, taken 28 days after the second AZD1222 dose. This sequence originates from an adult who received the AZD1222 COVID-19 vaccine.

The DNA for the CDR3 is TGCGCCAGCAGCTCCCAGAGAGACCCGAGAGAGACCCAGTACTTC. This translates into CASSSQRDPRETQYF. J is TRBJ2-5 and V is TRBV10-1; no reliable D call. The CDR3 is 15 residues long. The V end lost 6 bases, the J end lost 4 bases, and 18 bases lay between the germline ends. Germline values: CDR1 WNHNN, CDR2 SYGVQD (reference sequence).